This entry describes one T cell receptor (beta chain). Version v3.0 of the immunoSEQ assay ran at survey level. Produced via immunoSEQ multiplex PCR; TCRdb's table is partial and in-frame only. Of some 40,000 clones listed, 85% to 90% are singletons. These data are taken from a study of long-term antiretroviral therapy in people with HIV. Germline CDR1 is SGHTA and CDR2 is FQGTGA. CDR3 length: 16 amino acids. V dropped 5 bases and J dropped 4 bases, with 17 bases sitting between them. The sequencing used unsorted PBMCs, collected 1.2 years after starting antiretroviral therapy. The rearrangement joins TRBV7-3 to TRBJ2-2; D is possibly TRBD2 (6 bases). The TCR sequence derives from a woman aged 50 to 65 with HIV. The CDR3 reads CASSPRGGVSTGELFF. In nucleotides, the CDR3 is TGTGCCAGCAGCCCGCGGGGCGGGGTTAGCACCGGGGAGCTGTTTTTT. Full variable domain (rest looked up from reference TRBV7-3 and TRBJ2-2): GAGVSQTPSNKVTEKGKYVELRCDPISGHTALYWYRQSLGQGPEFLIYFQGTGAADDSGLPNDRFFAVRPEGSVSTLKIQRTERGDSAVYLCASSPRGGVSTGELFFGEGSRLTVL.